The rows below give T cell receptor beta chains drawn from one sample of a study of T cells in Graves' hyperthyroidism and ophthalmopathy. Using its own MiXCR run on the multiplex PCR reads, TCRdb lists one record per CDR3 protein. Altogether about 620,000 distinct CDR3 sequences are present, 16% being singletons, with the ten largest covering about 3.8%. The sample comprised blood. The origin of the receptors is a woman aged 30 to 39 with Graves' hyperthyroidism. CDR3s include the opening cysteine and the closing phenylalanine or tryptophan. A D gene is named only where the DNA matches it firmly. Clone size is shown for a subset of rows, as once, few, many or a class of expanded clone.

length,J,D,V,size,CDR3,DNA
15,TRBJ2-1,TRBD2,TRBV9,-,CASSVSGRASDEQFF,TGTGCCAGCAGCGTCAGCGGGAGGGCTTCCGACGAGCAGTTCTTC
13,TRBJ2-1,-,TRBV2,many,CASRQDIHNEQFF,TGTGCCAGCAGACAGGATATTCACAATGAGCAGTTCTTC
16,TRBJ2-2,TRBD2,TRBV5-1,many,CASSLAPGGGTGELFF,TGCGCCAGCAGCTTGGCTCCGGGAGGAGGTACCGGGGAGCTGTTTTTT
15,TRBJ1-3,-,TRBV2,-,CASSLDGSSGNTIYF,TGTGCCAGCAGCCTGGACGGGAGCTCTGGAAACACCATATATTTT
14,TRBJ1-4,-,TRBV28,few,CASSFEGFNEKLFF,TGTGCCAGCAGTTTCGAGGGATTTAATGAAAAACTGTTTTTT
12,TRBJ2-1,-,TRBV2,many,CASKGNYNEQFF,TGTGCCAGCAAGGGGAACTACAATGAGCAGTTCTTC
13,TRBJ2-3,-,TRBV10-3,-,CAISVSDLDTQYF,TGTGCCATCAGTGTGTCCGACTTAGATACGCAGTATTTT
14,TRBJ1-2,-,TRBV12-3/TRBV12-4,many,CASSARESYYGYTF,TGTGCCAGCAGTGCCAGGGAATCCTACTATGGCTACACCTTC
17,TRBJ2-2,-,TRBV15,few,CATSSGVGFRGAGELFF,TGTGCCACCAGCAGTGGAGTGGGGTTTCGAGGGGCCGGGGAGCTGTTTTTT
15,TRBJ2-3,-,TRBV5-1,-,CASSYGDIGSDTQYF,TGCGCCAGCAGCTACGGGGACATTGGGTCAGATACGCAGTATTTT
16,TRBJ2-2,-,TRBV27,few,CASSLLQGSSAGELFF,TGTGCCAGCAGTTTACTCCAGGGATCATCCGCCGGGGAGCTGTTTTTT
17,TRBJ2-1,TRBD2,TRBV27,once,CASSFGASGAPYNEQFF,TGTGCCAGCAGTTTTGGGGCTAGCGGAGCACCTTACAATGAGCAGTTCTTC
14,TRBJ1-2,-,TRBV2,many,CASSDGLRNYGYTF,TGTGCCAGCAGTGACGGACTGAGGAACTATGGCTACACCTTC
14,TRBJ2-7,-,TRBV30,-,CAWTAIGRTGEQYF,TGTGCCTGGACGGCTATCGGGAGAACAGGCGAGCAGTACTTC
15,TRBJ2-5,TRBD2,TRBV29-1,few,CSVPLSGRDEETQYF,TGCAGCGTTCCCCTTAGCGGGAGGGATGAGGAGACCCAGTACTTC
17,TRBJ1-5,-,TRBV12-5,many,CASGLVLGRRNNQPQHF,TGTGCTAGTGGTTTGGTACTAGGGCGGAGGAACAATCAGCCCCAGCATTTT
15,TRBJ1-1,TRBD1,TRBV19,few,CASSEGGQMNTEAFF,TGTGCCAGTAGTGAGGGGGGACAGATGAACACTGAAGCTTTCTTT
16,TRBJ1-3,TRBD1,TRBV9,few,CASSNRQGRSRNTIYF,TGTGCCAGCAGCAACCGACAGGGGCGATCTCGAAACACCATATATTTT
14,TRBJ2-7,TRBD1,TRBV5-1,many,CASSRTGGPLEQYF,TGCGCCAGCAGCAGGACAGGGGGTCCCTTAGAGCAGTACTTC
10,TRBJ2-1,-,TRBV29-1,-,CSVVRNEQFF,TGCAGCGTCGTGCGCAATGAGCAGTTCTTC
20,TRBJ2-7,TRBD2,TRBV7-8,many,CASSFLSGNGASGRLWEQYF,TGTGCCAGCAGCTTTCTCTCGGGGAATGGGGCTAGCGGTCGCTTGTGGGAGCAGTACTTC
16,TRBJ2-7,TRBD2,TRBV5-1,many,CASSSRTSGTYYEQYF,TGCGCCAGCAGCTCCAGGACTAGCGGGACCTACTACGAGCAGTACTTC
17,TRBJ2-1,TRBD2,TRBV28,many,CASSRAGTRWVGNEQFF,TGTGCCAGCAGCCGAGCCGGGACTAGGTGGGTTGGGAATGAGCAGTTCTTC